The rows below give T cell receptor beta chains drawn from one sample of a study of T cell changes during pregnancy in multiple sclerosis. TCRdb keeps only in-frame clones here, not all; method: immunoSEQ multiplex PCR. This table holds around 100,000 clones, around nine tenths found once. The source material was peripheral blood, sampled in the third trimester of pregnancy. These TCRs come from a female donor with multiple sclerosis, enrolled in a pregnancy study. CDR3s leave out the opening cysteine and the closing phenylalanine or tryptophan.

TRBV4-2 17 ASSQEIPLQGSGANVLT
TRBV6-6 14 ASSSTLGQGLSEQF
TRBV6-6 12 ASSDTGGQRGYT
TRBV28 13 ASRRRRTNTGELF
TRBV7-3 13 ASSPTSGNPGELF
TRBV5-4 12 ASSPGHSTDTQY
TRBV2 9 ASSRLYTQY
TRBV7-9 13 ASSLVGQGTLEQY
TRBV18 13 ASSQETGAQETQY
TRBV19 14 ASSKTAGSPSYEQY
TRBV19 11 ASSLDGRTEAF
TRBV5-1 15 ASSPGQSLSTNYGYT
TRBV11-2 10 ASGKVGEKLF
TRBV19 13 ASSIGGQAQEPQH
TRBV5-1 12 ASSFSTRDNEQF
TRBV30 13 AWSPSSAYTDTQY
TRBV7-9 14 ASSRLSGLSNYGYT
TRBV28 17 ASSLGGTGFLSGANVLT
TRBV5-6 12 ASSFGGLDYEQY
TRBV30 11 AWSVEADSPLH
TRBV7-9 10 ASSFFDQPQH
TRBV7-2 12 ASSPRAGNTEAF
TRBV5-1 14 ASTRSGGQLRDTQY
TRBV6-5 10 ASRRGLHEQY
TRBV28 11 ASRGLPSYEQY
TRBV5-8 13 ASSTGQGAGQPQH
TRBV5-4 13 ASSYLAGGGNEQF
TRBV5-6 14 ASSLALQGLGYGYT
TRBV18 12 ASSPEQSNTEAF
TRBV7-3 12 ASSLDRWNTEAF
TRBV4-2 13 ASSQGGGEADTQY
TRBV27 9 ASSDGGIQY
TRBV5-4 15 ASSLGTSGLAKNIQY
TRBV7-9 10 ASSFSVPPLH
TRBV27 17 ASSYRVDRGAGSNQPQH
TRBV9 12 ASSVSGRNTEAF
TRBV6-1 11 ASGTGFTGELF
TRBV7-3 11 ASSLQGNTEAF
TRBV27 12 ASRFRRVGNEQF